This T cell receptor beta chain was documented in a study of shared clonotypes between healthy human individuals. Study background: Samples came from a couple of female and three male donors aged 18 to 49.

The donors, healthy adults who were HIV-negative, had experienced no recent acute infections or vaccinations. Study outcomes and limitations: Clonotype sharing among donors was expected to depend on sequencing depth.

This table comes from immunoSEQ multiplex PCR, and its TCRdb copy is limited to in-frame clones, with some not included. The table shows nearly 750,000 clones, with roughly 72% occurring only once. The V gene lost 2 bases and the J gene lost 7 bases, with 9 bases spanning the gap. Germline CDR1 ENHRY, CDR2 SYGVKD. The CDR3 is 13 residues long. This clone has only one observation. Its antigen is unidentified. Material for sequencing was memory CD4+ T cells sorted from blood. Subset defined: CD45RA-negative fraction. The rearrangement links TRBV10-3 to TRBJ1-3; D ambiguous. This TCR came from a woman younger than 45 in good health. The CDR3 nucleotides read TGTGCCATCAGTGAGAACAGTGATAACACCATATATTTT. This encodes CAISENSDNTIYF.